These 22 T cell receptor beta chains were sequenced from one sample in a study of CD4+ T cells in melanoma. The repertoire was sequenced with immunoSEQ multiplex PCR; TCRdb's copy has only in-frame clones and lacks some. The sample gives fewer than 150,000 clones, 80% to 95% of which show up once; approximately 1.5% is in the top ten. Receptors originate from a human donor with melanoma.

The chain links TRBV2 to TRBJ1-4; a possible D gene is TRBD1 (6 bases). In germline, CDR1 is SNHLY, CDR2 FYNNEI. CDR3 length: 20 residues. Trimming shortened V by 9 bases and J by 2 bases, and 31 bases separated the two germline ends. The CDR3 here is CARIPATDSVSYPTNEKLFF. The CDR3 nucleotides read TGTGCCAGAATACCCGCGACGGACAGCGTATCTTACCCCACTAATGAAAAACTGTTTTTT.

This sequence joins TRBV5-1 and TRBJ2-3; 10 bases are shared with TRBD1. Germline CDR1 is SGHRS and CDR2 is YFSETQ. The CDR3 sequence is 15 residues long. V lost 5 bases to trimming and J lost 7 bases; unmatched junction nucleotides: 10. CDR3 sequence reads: CASRTGTGVFYTQYF. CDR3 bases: TGCGCCAGCAGAACCGGGACAGGGGTGTTTTATACGCAGTATTTT.

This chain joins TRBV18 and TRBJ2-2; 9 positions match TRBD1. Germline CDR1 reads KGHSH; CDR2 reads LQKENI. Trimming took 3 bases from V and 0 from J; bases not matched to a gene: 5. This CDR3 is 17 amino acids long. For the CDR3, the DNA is TGTGCCAGCTCACCTATGACAGGGGGGACGAACACCGGGGAGCTGTTTTTT. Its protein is CASSPMTGGTNTGELFF. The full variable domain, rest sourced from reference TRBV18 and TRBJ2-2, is NAGVMQNPRHLVRRRGQEARLRCSPMKGHSHVYWYRQLPEEGLKFMVYLQKENIIDESGMPKERFSAEFPKEGPSILRIQQVVRGDSAAYFCASSPMTGGTNTGELFFGEGSRLTVL.

The CDR3 bases are TGTGCCAGCTCCCCAACCGCGTGGCGGGGGGATAAGGGAGAGACCCAGTACTTC. This gives the protein CASSPTAWRGDKGETQYF. The chain employs TRBV18 and TRBJ2-5, with 8 bases aligning to TRBD2. J lost 4 bases, V lost 6 bases, and 19 bases had no gene match. This CDR3 is built from 18 residues. The germline V gene encodes CDR1 KGHSH and CDR2 LQKENI. The full variable domain, in which reference TRBV18 and TRBJ2-5 provide the parts outside the CDR3, is NAGVMQNPRHLVRRRGQEARLRCSPMKGHSHVYWYRQLPEEGLKFMVYLQKENIIDESGMPKERFSAEFPKEGPSILRIQQVVRGDSAAYFCASSPTAWRGDKGETQYFGPGTRLLVL.

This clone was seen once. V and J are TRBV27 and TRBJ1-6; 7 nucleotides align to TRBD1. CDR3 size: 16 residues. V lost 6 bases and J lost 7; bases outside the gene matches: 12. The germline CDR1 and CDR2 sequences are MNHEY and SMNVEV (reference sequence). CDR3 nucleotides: TGTGCCAGCAGCTCCGGACAGGCTACCACAAATTCACCCCTCCACTTT. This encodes CASSSGQATTNSPLHF.

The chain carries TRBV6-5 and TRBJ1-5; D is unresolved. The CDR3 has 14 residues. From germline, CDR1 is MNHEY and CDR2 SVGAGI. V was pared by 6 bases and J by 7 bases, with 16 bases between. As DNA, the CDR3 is TGTGCCAGCAGCCGATTCTTCGGTGGACAGCCCCAGCATTTT. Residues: CASSRFFGGQPQHF.

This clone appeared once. The CDR3 DNA is TGCAGCGTTAACCCCGGGCCCAGGGGTGGCTACACCTTC. It specifies CSVNPGPRGGYTF. The rearrangement joins TRBV29-1 to TRBJ1-2; a weak D match, TRBD1 (6 bases). From germline, CDR1 is SQVTM and CDR2 ANQGSEA. This CDR3 is built from 13 residues. V lost 5 bases and J 7 bases, leaving 17 bases between the germline ends.

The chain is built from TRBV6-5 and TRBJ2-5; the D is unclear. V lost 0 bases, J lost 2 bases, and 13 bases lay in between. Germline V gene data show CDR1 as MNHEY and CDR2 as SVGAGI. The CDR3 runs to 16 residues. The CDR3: CASSYSPRPQQETQYF. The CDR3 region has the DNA TGTGCCAGCAGTTACTCGCCTAGGCCCCAGCAAGAGACCCAGTACTTC.

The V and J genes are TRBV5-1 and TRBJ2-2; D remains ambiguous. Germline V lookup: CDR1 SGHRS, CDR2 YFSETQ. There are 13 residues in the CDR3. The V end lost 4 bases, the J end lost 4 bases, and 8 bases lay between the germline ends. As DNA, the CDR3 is TGCGCCAGCAGCCTACTCGGCACCGGGGAGCTGTTTTTT. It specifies CASSLLGTGELFF.

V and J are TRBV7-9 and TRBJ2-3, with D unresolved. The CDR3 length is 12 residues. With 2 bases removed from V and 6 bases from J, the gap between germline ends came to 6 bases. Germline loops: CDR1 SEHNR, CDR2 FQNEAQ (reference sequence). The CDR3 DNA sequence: TGTGCCAGCAGCTTAATCGCGGATACGCAGTATTTT. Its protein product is CASSLIADTQYF.

The CDR3 is CATGQGRVGELFF. In nucleotides, the CDR3 is TGTGCCACTGGCCAAGGGCGGGTCGGGGAGCTGTTTTTT. V is TRBV7-3 and J is TRBJ2-2, with D tentatively TRBD2 (5 bases). This CDR3 is 13 amino acids long. V lost 10 bases, J lost 7 bases, and 16 bases lay in between. In germline, CDR1 is SGHTA, CDR2 FQGTGA.

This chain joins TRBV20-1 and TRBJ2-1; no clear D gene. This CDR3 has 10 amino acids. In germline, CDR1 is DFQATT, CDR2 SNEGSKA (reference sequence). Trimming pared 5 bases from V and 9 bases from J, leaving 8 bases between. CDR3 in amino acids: CSAVSSEQFF. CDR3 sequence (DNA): TGCAGTGCTGTCTCGTCTGAGCAGTTCTTC.

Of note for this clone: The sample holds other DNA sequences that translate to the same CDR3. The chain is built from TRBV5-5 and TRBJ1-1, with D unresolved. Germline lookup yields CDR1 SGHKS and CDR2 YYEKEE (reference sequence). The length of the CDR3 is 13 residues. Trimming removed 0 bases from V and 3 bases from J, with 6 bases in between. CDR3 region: CASSLVRDTEAFF. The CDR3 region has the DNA TGTGCCAGCAGCTTGGTGAGAGACACTGAAGCTTTCTTT.

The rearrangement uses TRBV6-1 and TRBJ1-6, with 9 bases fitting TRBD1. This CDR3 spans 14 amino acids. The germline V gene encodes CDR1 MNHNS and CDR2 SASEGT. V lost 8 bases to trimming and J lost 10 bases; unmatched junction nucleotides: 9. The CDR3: CASEGQGRTSPLHF. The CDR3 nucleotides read TGTGCCAGCGAGGGACAGGGAAGGACCTCACCCCTCCACTTT.

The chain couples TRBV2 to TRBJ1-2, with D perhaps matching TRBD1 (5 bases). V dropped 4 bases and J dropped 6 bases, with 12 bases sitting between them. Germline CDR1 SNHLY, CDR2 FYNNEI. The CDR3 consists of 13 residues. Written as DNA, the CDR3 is TGTGCCAGCAGTGCCCAGCCCAGGGATGGCTACACCTTC. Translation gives CASSAQPRDGYTF.

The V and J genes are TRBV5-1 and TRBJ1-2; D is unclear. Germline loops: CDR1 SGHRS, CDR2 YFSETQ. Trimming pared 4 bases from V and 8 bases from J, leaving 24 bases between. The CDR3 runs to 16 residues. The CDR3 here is CASSPGARASGYGYTF. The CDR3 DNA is TGCGCCAGCAGCCCCGGCGCGAGGGCCTCGGGCTACGGCTACACCTTC.

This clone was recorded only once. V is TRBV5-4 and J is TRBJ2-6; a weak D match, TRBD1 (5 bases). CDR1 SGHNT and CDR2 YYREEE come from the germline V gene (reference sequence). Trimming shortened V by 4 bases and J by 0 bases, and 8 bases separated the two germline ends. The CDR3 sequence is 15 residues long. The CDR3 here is CASSVDISGANVLTF. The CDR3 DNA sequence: TGTGCCAGCAGCGTGGACATCTCTGGGGCCAACGTCCTGACTTTC.

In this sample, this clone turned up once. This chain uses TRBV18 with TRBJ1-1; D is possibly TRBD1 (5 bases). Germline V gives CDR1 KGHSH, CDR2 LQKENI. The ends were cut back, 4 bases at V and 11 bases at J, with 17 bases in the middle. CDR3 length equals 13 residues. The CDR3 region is CASSLGPRQRAFF. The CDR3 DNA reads TGTGCCAGCTCACTTGGACCTCGACAGCGGGCTTTCTTT. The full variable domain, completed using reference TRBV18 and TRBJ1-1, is NAGVMQNPRHLVRRRGQEARLRCSPMKGHSHVYWYRQLPEEGLKFMVYLQKENIIDESGMPKERFSAEFPKEGPSILRIQQVVRGDSAAYFCASSLGPRQRAFFGQGTRLTVV.

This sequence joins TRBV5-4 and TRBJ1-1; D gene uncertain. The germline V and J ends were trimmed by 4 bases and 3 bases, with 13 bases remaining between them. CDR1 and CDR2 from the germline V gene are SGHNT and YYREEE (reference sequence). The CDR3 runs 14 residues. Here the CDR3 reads CASSKDSRDTEAFF. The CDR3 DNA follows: TGTGCCAGCAGCAAGGACTCGCGGGACACTGAAGCTTTCTTT.

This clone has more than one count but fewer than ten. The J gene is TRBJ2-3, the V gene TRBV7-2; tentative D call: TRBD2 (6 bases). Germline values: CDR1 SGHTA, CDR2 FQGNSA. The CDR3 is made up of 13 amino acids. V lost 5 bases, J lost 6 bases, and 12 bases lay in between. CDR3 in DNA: TGTGCCAGCAGCCTAGGACTACTCGATACGCAGTATTTT. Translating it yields CASSLGLLDTQYF.

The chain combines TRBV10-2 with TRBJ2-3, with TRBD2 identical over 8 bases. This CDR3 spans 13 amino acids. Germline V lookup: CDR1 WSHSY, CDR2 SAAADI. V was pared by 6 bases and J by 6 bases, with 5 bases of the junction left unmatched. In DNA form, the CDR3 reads TGCGCCAGCAGGGGACTAGTGCCCGATACGCAGTATTTT. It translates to CASRGLVPDTQYF.

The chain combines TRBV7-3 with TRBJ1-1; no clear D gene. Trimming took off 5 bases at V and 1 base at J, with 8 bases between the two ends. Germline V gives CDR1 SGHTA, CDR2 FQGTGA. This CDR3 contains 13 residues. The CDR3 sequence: CASSLDSNTEAFF. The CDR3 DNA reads TGTGCCAGCAGCCTAGACTCGAACACTGAAGCTTTCTTT.